One sample yielded the 4 T cell receptor beta chains listed below, sequenced in a study of cytomegalovirus exposure and HLA in healthy donors. In the PCR, 60 Vbeta and 13 Jbeta primers were used. This table comes from immunoSEQ multiplex PCR, and its TCRdb copy is limited to in-frame clones, with some not included. This table has approximately 81,000 clones, 77% appearing once. The specimen sequenced was PBMCs. The receptors here all came from a man aged 50 to 59 in good health and CMV-seropositive.

To note about this clone: Other nucleotide sequences in the sample specify the same CDR3. The chain links TRBV5-1 to TRBJ1-1; the D is unclear. Trimming removed 0 bases at V and 2 bases at J, with 8 bases between. Germline V gene sequence: CDR1 SGHRS, CDR2 YFSETQ. CDR3 length: 14 residues. CDR3 nucleotides: TGCGCCAGCAGCTTGGGCCAGAAAAACACTGAAGCTTTCTTT. The encoded protein is CASSLGQKNTEAFF.

The chain is built from TRBV10-1 and TRBJ2-1, with TRBD2 matching over 11 bases. The CDR3 is made up of 17 amino acids. Germline lookup yields CDR1 WNHNN and CDR2 SYGVQD (reference sequence). V dropped 6 bases and J dropped 6; count of bases not matched to a gene: 13. For the CDR3, the DNA is TGCGCCAGCAGCGAAAAGATTCTAGCGGGAGGTCGCAATGAGCAGTTCTTC. Translation gives CASSEKILAGGRNEQFF.

CDR3 sequence (DNA): TGCGCCAGCAGCCAAACCCGACTAGCGGGAGTACAGAATGAGCAGTTCTTC. As protein: CASSQTRLAGVQNEQFF. This rearrangement joins TRBV4-1 to TRBJ2-1; 12 bases match TRBD2. The trim removed 2 bases at V and 7 bases at J, leaving 9 bases unmatched. The CDR3 consists of 17 residues. Germline CDR1 and CDR2: MGHRA and YSYEKL.

This clone has only one observation. The genes are TRBV29-1 and TRBJ2-5; 10 nucleotides line up with TRBD2. This CDR3 has 12 residues. After removal of 2 bases from V and 13 bases from J, the junction contained 7 bases not matched to a gene. Germline V gene lookup returns CDR1 SQVTM and CDR2 ANQGSEA. CDR3 in amino acids: CSVEKAGGPWYF. CDR3 nucleotides: TGCAGCGTTGAAAAAGCGGGAGGGCCTTGGTACTTC.